The 7 T cell receptor beta chains reported below all come from one sample, sequenced in a study of cytomegalovirus exposure and HLA in healthy donors. The PCR had 60 Vbeta and 13 Jbeta primers. This table comes from immunoSEQ multiplex PCR, and its TCRdb copy is limited to in-frame clones, with some not included. This sample has about 97,000 clones, with 60% to 75% found just once. The material sequenced was PBMCs. All receptors derive from a woman aged 40 to 55 in good health and CMV-seronegative.

The chain joins TRBV15 to TRBJ2-7, with a tentative D call TRBD1 (6 bases). Deletions cut 0 bases from V and 9 bases from J, with 15 bases between. Per germline, CDR1 LNHNV and CDR2 YYDKDF (reference sequence). The CDR3 loop spans 14 amino acids. The CDR3 nucleotides read TGTGCCACCAGCAGAGATCAATCAGGGGAAGGGCAGTACTTC. Translating it yields CATSRDQSGEGQYF.

V is TRBV7-9 and J is TRBJ2-2; 9 nucleotides line up with TRBD1. CDR1 and CDR2 from the germline V gene are SEHNR and FQNEAQ (reference sequence). The CDR3 length is 15 residues. Losses at the gene ends were 5 bases for V and 8 bases for J; bases not matched to a gene: 9. DNA for the CDR3: TGTGCCAGCAGCCAGGGACAGGGCTTCCAGGGGGAGCTGTTTTTT. Translation gives CASSQGQGFQGELFF.

This rearrangement joins TRBV6-5 to TRBJ1-2; TRBD1 matches at 10 bases. The CDR3 totals 13 residues. The ends lost 8 bases at V and 6 bases at J; junction bases unmatched: 6. Germline-derived CDR1 and CDR2 are MNHEY and SVGAGI. Written as DNA, the CDR3 is TGTGCCAGCGGGTGGGGGACAGGGGATGGCTACACCTTC. This gives the protein CASGWGTGDGYTF.

This clone came up a few times. J is TRBJ2-2 and V is TRBV25-1; 7 bases are shared with TRBD2. There are 16 residues in the CDR3. With V trimmed by 6 bases and J by 4 bases, 11 bases remained unmatched. Germline CDR1 MGHDK, CDR2 SYGVNS. DNA for the CDR3: TGTGCCAGCAGCAGGTTCGGCGGGGAGGGCACCGGGGAGCTGTTTTTT. Translating gives CASSRFGGEGTGELFF.

The chain combines TRBV19 with TRBJ1-1; 8 positions agree with TRBD1. Germline V gene sequence: CDR1 LNHDA, CDR2 SQIVND (reference sequence). Unmatched junction bases numbered 4, after V lost 6 bases and J lost 1 base. The CDR3 totals 14 residues. CDR3 sequence: CASRDRVENTEAFF. In DNA form, the CDR3 reads TGTGCCAGTAGGGACAGGGTCGAGAACACTGAAGCTTTCTTT.

There are a few counts of this clone. This sequence joins TRBV5-6 and TRBJ1-2; the D gene is possibly TRBD1 (5 bases). In germline, CDR1 is SGHDT, CDR2 YYEEEE. The CDR3 spans 14 residues. V lost 5 bases and J 3 bases, leaving 14 bases between the germline ends. CDR3 sequence: CASSRGETYYGYTF. The CDR3 region has the DNA TGTGCCAGCAGTAGGGGCGAAACTTACTATGGCTACACCTTC. The variable domain in full, with the rest retrieved from reference TRBV5-6 and TRBJ1-2, is DAGVTQSPTHLIKTRGQQVTLRCSPKSGHDTVSWYQQALGQGPQFIFQYYEEEERQRGNFPDRFSGHQFPNYSSELNVNALLLGDSALYLCASSRGETYYGYTFGSGTRLTVV.

The chain is built from TRBV28 and TRBJ2-3, with 7 bases matching TRBD2. Looked up from germline, CDR1 is MDHEN and CDR2 is SYDVKM. This CDR3 has 13 amino acids. CDR3 sequence (DNA): TGTGCGACAACGGGGGGAGGAACAGATACGCAGTATTTT. It translates to CATTGGGTDTQYF.